This T cell receptor beta chain was recovered during a study of technical replicates of blood from a few donors. Method: immunoSEQ multiplex PCR; TCRdb's copy keeps in-frame clones and lacks some. The sample consists of under 100,000 clones, under 97% of them appearing once. The material sequenced was T cells isolated from PBMCs. The receptor was derived from a human donor in good health.

The CDR3 spells CASSLSGGGANGELFF. CDR3 bases: TGTGCCAGCAGCTTAAGTGGCGGGGGGGCCAACGGGGAGCTGTTTTTT. The chain combines TRBV7-6 with TRBJ2-2, with 9 bases aligning to TRBD2. This CDR3 is built from 16 residues. Germline V gives CDR1 SGHVS, CDR2 FNYEAQ. V lost 2 bases and J lost 7; bases outside the gene matches: 8.